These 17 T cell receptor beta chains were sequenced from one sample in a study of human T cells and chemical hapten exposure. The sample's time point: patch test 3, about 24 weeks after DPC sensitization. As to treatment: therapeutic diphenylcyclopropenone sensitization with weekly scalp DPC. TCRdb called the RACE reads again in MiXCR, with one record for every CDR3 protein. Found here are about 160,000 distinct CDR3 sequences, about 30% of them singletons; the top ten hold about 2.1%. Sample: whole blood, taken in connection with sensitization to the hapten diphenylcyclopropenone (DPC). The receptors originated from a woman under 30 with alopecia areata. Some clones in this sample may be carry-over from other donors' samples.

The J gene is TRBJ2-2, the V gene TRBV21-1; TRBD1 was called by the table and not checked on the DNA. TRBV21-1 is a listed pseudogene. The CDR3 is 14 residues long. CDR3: CASLRQGADGELFF. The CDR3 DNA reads TGTGCCAGCCTTCGACAGGGGGCAGACGGGGAGCTGTTTTTT.

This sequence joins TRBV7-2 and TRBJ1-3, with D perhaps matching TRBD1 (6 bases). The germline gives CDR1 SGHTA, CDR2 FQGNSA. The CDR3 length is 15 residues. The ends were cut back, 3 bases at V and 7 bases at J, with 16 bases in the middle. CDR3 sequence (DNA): TGTGCCAGCAGCTTCCTGACTGGGGGCGGGAACACCATATATTTT. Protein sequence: CASSFLTGGGNTIYF.

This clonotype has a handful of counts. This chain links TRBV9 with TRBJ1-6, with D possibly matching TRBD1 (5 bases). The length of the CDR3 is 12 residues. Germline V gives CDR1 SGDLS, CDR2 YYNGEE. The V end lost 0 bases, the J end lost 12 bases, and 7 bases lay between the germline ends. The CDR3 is CASSVGGKPLHF. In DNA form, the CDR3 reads TGTGCCAGCAGCGTAGGGGGGAAACCCCTCCACTTT.

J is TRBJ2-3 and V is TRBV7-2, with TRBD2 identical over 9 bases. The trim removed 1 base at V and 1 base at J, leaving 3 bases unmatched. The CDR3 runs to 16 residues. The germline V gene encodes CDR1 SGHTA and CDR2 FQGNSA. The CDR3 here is CASSLGAGGGTDTQYF. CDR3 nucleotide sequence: TGTGCCAGCAGCTTAGGAGCGGGGGGAGGCACAGATACGCAGTATTTT.

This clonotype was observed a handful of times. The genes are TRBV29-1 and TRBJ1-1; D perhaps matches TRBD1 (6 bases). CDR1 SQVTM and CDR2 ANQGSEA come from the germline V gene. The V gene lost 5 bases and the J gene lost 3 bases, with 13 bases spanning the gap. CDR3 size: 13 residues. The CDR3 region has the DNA TGCAGCGTTTTAAACAGGGCACACACTGAAGCTTTCTTT. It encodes CSVLNRAHTEAFF.

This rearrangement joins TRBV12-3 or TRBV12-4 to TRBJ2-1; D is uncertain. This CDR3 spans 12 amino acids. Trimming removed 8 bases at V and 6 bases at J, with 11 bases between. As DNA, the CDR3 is TGTGCCAGCCCGAACTCGTCCAATGAGCAGTTCTTC. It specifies CASPNSSNEQFF.

The CDR3 is CSASHRDYSYEQYF. In DNA, the CDR3 is TGCAGTGCAAGTCACCGGGACTACTCCTACGAGCAGTACTTC. The chain links TRBV20-1 to TRBJ2-7, with TRBD2 identical over 7 bases. The J segment lost 0 bases and the V segment lost 6 bases, leaving 8 bases of the junction unmatched. CDR1 and CDR2 from the germline V gene are DFQATT and SNEGSKA (reference sequence). This CDR3 region has 14 residues.

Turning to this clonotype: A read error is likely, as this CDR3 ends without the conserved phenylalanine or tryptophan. The CDR3 DNA follows: TGTGCCAGCAGACCCGGGACTAGCGGGAGCCTCCCCTACGAGCAGTACTCC. It yields the protein CASRPGTSGSLPYEQYS. The chain has TRBV6-5 and TRBJ2-7; 14 bases agree with TRBD2. The junction had 9 bases not matched to a gene; V was cut back by 6 bases and J by 2 bases. Germline CDR1 and CDR2: MNHEY and SVGAGI. The CDR3 is 17 amino acids.

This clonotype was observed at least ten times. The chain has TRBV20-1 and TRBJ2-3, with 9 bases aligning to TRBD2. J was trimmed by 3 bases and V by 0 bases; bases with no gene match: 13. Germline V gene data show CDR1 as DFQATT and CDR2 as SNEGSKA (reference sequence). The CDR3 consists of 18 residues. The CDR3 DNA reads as TGCAGTGCTAGAGATCTCGCGGGGGGGCCTGGGGTAACAGATACGCAGTATTTT. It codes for CSARDLAGGPGVTDTQYF.

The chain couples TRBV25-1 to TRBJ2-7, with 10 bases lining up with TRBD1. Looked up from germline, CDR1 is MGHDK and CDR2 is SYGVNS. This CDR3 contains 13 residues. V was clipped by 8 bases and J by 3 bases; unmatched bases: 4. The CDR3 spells CASYGTGVYEQYF. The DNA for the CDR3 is TGTGCCAGCTACGGGACAGGGGTCTACGAGCAGTACTTC.

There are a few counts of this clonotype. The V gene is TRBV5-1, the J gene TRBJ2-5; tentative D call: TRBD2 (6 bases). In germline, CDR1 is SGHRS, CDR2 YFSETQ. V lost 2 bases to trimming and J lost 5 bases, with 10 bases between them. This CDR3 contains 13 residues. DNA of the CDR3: TGCGCCAGCAGCTTAGGAGGGGAGGAGACCCAGTACTTC. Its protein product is CASSLGGEETQYF.

Here the CDR3 DNA reads TGCAGCGTCGGGACGAGCGGGGAGACCCAGTACTTC. As protein: CSVGTSGETQYF. The chain combines TRBV29-1 with TRBJ2-5; possibly TRBD2 for D (6 bases). This CDR3 is 12 amino acids long. V gave up 6 bases and J gave up 5 bases, with 13 bases separating them. From germline, CDR1 is SQVTM and CDR2 ANQGSEA.

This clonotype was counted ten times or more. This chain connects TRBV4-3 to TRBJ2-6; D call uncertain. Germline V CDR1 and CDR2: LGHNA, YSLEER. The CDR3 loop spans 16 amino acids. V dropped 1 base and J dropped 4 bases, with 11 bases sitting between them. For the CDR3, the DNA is TGCGCCAGCAGCCAAGCGTCGCCGGGCGGGGCCAACGTCCTGACTTTC. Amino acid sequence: CASSQASPGGANVLTF.

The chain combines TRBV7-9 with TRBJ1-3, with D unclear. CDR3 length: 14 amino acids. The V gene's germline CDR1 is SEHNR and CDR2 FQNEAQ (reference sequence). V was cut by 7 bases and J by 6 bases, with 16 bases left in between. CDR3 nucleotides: TGTGCCAGCACTGACAAAAAGGACGAAAACACCATATATTTT. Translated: CASTDKKDENTIYF.

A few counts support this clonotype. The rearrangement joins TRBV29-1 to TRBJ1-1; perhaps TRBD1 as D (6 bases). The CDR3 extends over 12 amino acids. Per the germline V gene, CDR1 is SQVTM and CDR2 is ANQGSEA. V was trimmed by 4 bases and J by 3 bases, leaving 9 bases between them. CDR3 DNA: TGCAGCGTTGTGCGGGGGCACACTGAAGCTTTCTTT. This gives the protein CSVVRGHTEAFF.

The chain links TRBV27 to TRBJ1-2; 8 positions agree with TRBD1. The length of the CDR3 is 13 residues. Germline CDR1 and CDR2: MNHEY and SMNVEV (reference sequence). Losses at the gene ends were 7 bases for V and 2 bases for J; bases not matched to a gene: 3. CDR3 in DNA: TGTGCCAGCATGGGGACAGGCAACTATGGCTACACCTTC. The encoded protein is CASMGTGNYGYTF.

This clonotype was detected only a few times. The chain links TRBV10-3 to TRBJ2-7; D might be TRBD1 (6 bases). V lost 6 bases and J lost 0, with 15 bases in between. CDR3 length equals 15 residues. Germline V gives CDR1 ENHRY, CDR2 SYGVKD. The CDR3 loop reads CAISHTGLLSYEQYF. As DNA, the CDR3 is TGTGCCATCAGCCACACAGGGTTACTCTCCTACGAGCAGTACTTC.